These 25 T cell receptor beta chains were sequenced from one sample in a study of Graves' ophthalmopathy and Graves' hyperthyroidism. RNA transcripts were the template, and TCR beta CDR3 regions were amplified from them. HTBI-primed first-round RT-PCR preceded second-round multiplex PCR. In TCRdb, the multiplex PCR reads were re-called with MiXCR into one record per CDR3 protein. Here the sample spans under 60,000 distinct CDR3 sequences, approximately 50% being singletons. Specimen: peripheral blood. The receptors here all came from an adult woman with Graves' ophthalmopathy.

Ten or more counts support this clonotype. The CDR3 is CASSYGVGTEAFF. CDR3 DNA sequence: TGTGCCAGCAGTTACGGGGTAGGGACTGAAGCTTTCTTT. The chain carries TRBV6-2 or TRBV6-3 and TRBJ1-1; D uncertain. This CDR3 region has 13 residues. V shed 2 bases and J shed 5 bases, with 9 bases lying between them. Germline CDR1 reads MNHEY; CDR2 reads SVGEGT.

This clonotype was seen at least ten times. One end of the junction does not line up with germline, which may come from a read error. The chain recombines TRBV19 with TRBJ2-7; 16 bases agree with TRBD2. The germline CDR1 and CDR2 sequences are LNHDA and SQIVND (reference sequence). The CDR3 sequence is 12 residues long. The CDR3 DNA follows: TGTGCCAGTGCCGGGACTAGCGGGAGGGTGGACTTC. Protein product: CASAGTSGRVDF.

This clonotype was seen many times. The V call is TRBV28, the J call TRBJ2-7; D is perhaps TRBD1 (5 bases). The CDR3 is made up of 12 amino acids. Germline CDR1 is MDHEN and CDR2 is SYDVKM. Trimming left V 7 bases short and J 5 bases short, with 12 bases between. As DNA, the CDR3 is TGTGCCAGCACCGAAAGGGGTAACGAGCAGTACTTC. Its translation is CASTERGNEQYF. The entire variable domain, with the rest obtained from reference TRBV28 and TRBJ2-7, is as follows: DVKVTQSSRYLVKRTGEKVFLECVQDMDHENMFWYRQDPGLGLRLIYFSYDVKMKEKGDIPEGYSVSREKKERFSLILESASTNQTSMYLCASTERGNEQYFGPGTRLTVT.

V gene TRBV7-9 combines with J gene TRBJ2-7, with D unresolved. Trimming pared 0 bases from V and 1 base from J, leaving 7 bases between. Germline CDR1 and CDR2: SEHNR and FQNEAQ (reference sequence). This CDR3 has 14 residues. CDR3 nucleotides: TGTGCCAGCAGCTTAGCGCCAGCTTCCTACGAGCAGTACTTC. Amino acids: CASSLAPASYEQYF.

The chain employs TRBV2 and TRBJ2-5; D not certain. Germline V gene lookup returns CDR1 SNHLY and CDR2 FYNNEI. This CDR3 has 12 amino acids. With 6 bases removed from V and 7 bases from J, the gap between germline ends came to 12 bases. Here the CDR3 DNA reads TGTGCCAGCAGCCTTACCACAGTGACCCAGTACTTC. Translating it yields CASSLTTVTQYF.

This chain uses TRBV29-1 with TRBJ2-1; 10 bases agree with TRBD2. The CDR3 has 14 amino acids. V lost 6 bases and J lost 5; bases outside the gene matches: 7. Germline CDR1 is SQVTM and CDR2 is ANQGSEA. This chain's CDR3 is CSVAPGLADNEQFF. DNA of the CDR3: TGCAGCGTCGCCCCCGGACTAGCGGACAATGAGCAGTTCTTC.

This clonotype has ten or more counts. The V call is TRBV13, the J call TRBJ1-5; D might be TRBD1 (6 bases). This CDR3 has 14 amino acids. From germline, CDR1 is PRHDT and CDR2 FYEKMQ (reference sequence). The germline V and J ends were trimmed by 5 bases and 5 bases, with 13 bases remaining between them. CDR3 DNA sequence: TGTGCCAGCAGCCTACAGGGACCCCATCAGCCCCAGCATTTT. Translated, it gives CASSLQGPHQPQHF. The whole variable domain, remainder taken from reference TRBV13 and TRBJ1-5, is AAGVIQSPRHLIKEKRETATLKCYPIPRHDTVYWYQQGPGQDPQFLISFYEKMQSDKGSIPDRFSAQQFSDYHSELNMSSLELGDSALYFCASSLQGPHQPQHFGDGTRLSIL.

This clonotype was recorded at least ten times. This sequence joins TRBV15 and TRBJ2-4; tentative D call: TRBD2 (5 bases). This CDR3 has 16 residues. V lost 0 bases and J 1 base, leaving 10 bases between the germline ends. The germline CDR1 and CDR2 sequences are LNHNV and YYDKDF (reference sequence). CDR3 sequence reads: CATSRDKTGAKNIQYF. The CDR3 DNA follows: TGTGCCACCAGCAGAGATAAAACGGGGGCCAAAAACATTCAGTACTTC.

The chain is built from TRBV20-1 and TRBJ2-3; tentatively, D is TRBD2 (5 bases). CDR1 is DFQATT, CDR2 SNEGSKA, per germline (reference sequence). The CDR3 has 12 residues. The CDR3 DNA reads TGCGGCCTAGAGGGAGACACAGATACGCAGTATTTT. Translated: CGLEGDTDTQYF.

This clonotype was detected many times. The rearrangement links TRBV20-1 to TRBJ1-2; possible D gene TRBD1, 6 bases. The germline V gene has CDR1 DFQATT and CDR2 SNEGSKA (reference sequence). The CDR3 runs 14 residues. Trimming shortened V by 0 bases and J by 4 bases, and 12 bases separated the two germline ends. This CDR3 is CSARDSRTAYGYTF. CDR3 sequence (DNA): TGCAGTGCTAGAGACTCCCGGACAGCCTATGGCTACACCTTC.

In regard to this clonotype: The DNA is left out, because the CDR3 cannot be placed on it with certainty; the CDR3 is given as TCRdb lists it. This chain uses TRBV6-4 with TRBJ2-7; whether TRBD1, the table's D call, matches the DNA was not checked. The CDR3 extends over 20 residues, inclusive of both ends. Germline CDR1 and CDR2: MRHNA and SNTAGT. This CDR3 is CDSSIYLCSVESSQGNEQYF.

The chain joins TRBV6-2 or TRBV6-3 to TRBJ1-5, with D tentatively TRBD1 (5 bases). Germline-derived CDR1 and CDR2 are MNHEY and SVGEGT. Trimming cost V 0 bases and J 7 bases, with 10 bases left between them. The CDR3 length is 14 residues. CDR3 bases: TGTGCCAGCAGTTACTCAGGGGCGGGACAGCCCCAGCATTTT. Translated: CASSYSGAGQPQHF.

The J gene is TRBJ1-1, the V gene TRBV19; D gene ambiguous. The germline V and J ends were trimmed by 3 bases and 1 base, with 12 bases remaining between them. Germline CDR1 LNHDA, CDR2 SQIVND (reference sequence). The CDR3 contains 15 residues. The CDR3 DNA reads as TGTGCCAGTAGTATGAGTCCAATTCCGAACACTGAAGCTTTCTTT. This encodes CASSMSPIPNTEAFF.

V and J are TRBV6-2 or TRBV6-3 and TRBJ2-3, with a possible D match to TRBD1 (6 bases). Germline assignment: CDR1 MNHEY and CDR2 SVGEGT. This CDR3 spans 12 amino acids. The germline V and J ends were trimmed by 9 bases and 2 bases, with 9 bases remaining between them. Here the CDR3 DNA reads TGTGCCAGTTCAGGGGACACAGATACGCAGTATTTT. It yields the protein CASSGDTDTQYF.

This clonotype was counted at least ten times. J is TRBJ2-2 and V is TRBV20-1, with a weak D call TRBD2 (5 bases). The CDR3 is 14 amino acids. In germline, CDR1 is DFQATT, CDR2 SNEGSKA (reference sequence). Trimming took 6 bases from V and 6 from J, leaving 17 bases between them. CDR3 DNA: TGCAGTGCCGGGGTACACAGCCAGCCCGGGGAGCTGTTTTTT. Protein: CSAGVHSQPGELFF.

This clonotype was picked up many times. The rearrangement joins TRBV4-1 to TRBJ1-2; D unclear. The CDR3 loop spans 13 amino acids. The germline CDR1 and CDR2 sequences are MGHRA and YSYEKL. Trimming took 4 bases from V and 3 from J, leaving 9 bases between them. CDR3 protein: CASSRTADYGYTF. CDR3 nucleotides: TGCGCCAGCAGCCGGACGGCTGACTATGGCTACACCTTC.

This clonotype was counted ten times or more. This sequence joins TRBV7-3 and TRBJ2-3; 8 bases match TRBD2. Looked up from germline, CDR1 is SGHTA and CDR2 is FQGTGA. Unmatched junction bases numbered 3, after V lost 3 bases and J lost 1 base. The CDR3 loop spans 15 amino acids. DNA of the CDR3: TGTGCCAGCAGCTTCCTCGGGAGGGGCACAGATACGCAGTATTTT. Translation gives CASSFLGRGTDTQYF. The entire variable domain, with the rest obtained from reference TRBV7-3 and TRBJ2-3, is as follows: GAGVSQTPSNKVTEKGKYVELRCDPISGHTALYWYRQSLGQGPEFLIYFQGTGAADDSGLPNDRFFAVRPEGSVSTLKIQRTERGDSAVYLCASSFLGRGTDTQYFGPGTRLTVL.

This clonotype was picked up many times. This rearrangement joins TRBV11-1 to TRBJ2-6; 10 positions match TRBD1. V trimming: 1 base; J trimming: 0 bases; junction bases outside the gene matches: 0. CDR3 size: 17 residues. Germline CDR1 reads SGHAT; CDR2 reads FQDESV (reference sequence). CDR3 nucleotide sequence: TGTGCCAGCAGCTTAGGGACAGGGGGCTCTGGGGCCAACGTCCTGACTTTC. The encoded protein is CASSLGTGGSGANVLTF.

V is TRBV6-6 and J is TRBJ2-7, with D possibly called TRBD1 or TRBD2 (5 bases each). The V and J ends lost 7 bases and 2 bases respectively, with 18 bases between them. CDR1 and CDR2 from the germline V gene are MNHNY and SVGAGI (reference sequence). The CDR3 sequence is 15 residues long. CDR3 residues: CASTAPGLSAYEQYF. The CDR3, as DNA: TGTGCCAGCACCGCCCCAGGGCTTAGCGCCTACGAGCAGTACTTC.

This clonotype was picked up a small number of times. This chain links TRBV27 with TRBJ2-1; 11 bases are shared with TRBD2. Unmatched junction bases numbered 3, after V lost 5 bases and J lost 3 bases. The CDR3 extends over 15 amino acids. The V gene's germline CDR1 is MNHEY and CDR2 SMNVEV (reference sequence). The CDR3 DNA follows: TGTGCCAGCAGTCCGGGGACTAGCGGCTACAATGAGCAGTTCTTC. Its protein product is CASSPGTSGYNEQFF.

This clonotype was picked up many times. The gene calls are TRBV6-1 and TRBJ2-5; D uncertain. The CDR3 loop spans 11 amino acids. Trimming shortened V by 6 bases and J by 0 bases, and 2 bases separated the two germline ends. Per germline, CDR1 MNHNS and CDR2 SASEGT. CDR3 protein: CASRDQETQYF. The CDR3 DNA follows: TGTGCCAGCAGGGACCAAGAGACCCAGTACTTC.

The chain links TRBV5-1 to TRBJ2-2; no clear D gene. Germline CDR1 is SGHRS and CDR2 is YFSETQ. CDR3 length: 14 amino acids. With 0 bases removed from V and 6 bases from J, the gap between germline ends came to 9 bases. CDR3 bases: TGCGCCAGCAGCTTGGTTGGTAGCCCCGGGGAGCTGTTTTTT. It specifies CASSLVGSPGELFF.

This clonotype was counted only a few times. The V gene is TRBV27, the J gene TRBJ1-2; perhaps TRBD1 as D (5 bases). Deletions cut 5 bases from V and 4 bases from J, with 14 bases between. The CDR3 consists of 14 residues. Per the germline V gene, CDR1 is MNHEY and CDR2 is SMNVEV (reference sequence). CDR3 DNA sequence: TGTGCCAGCAGTCCCGCGGGGCTTGGCTATGGCTACACCTTC. Translating it yields CASSPAGLGYGYTF.

This clonotype was counted ten times or more. This CDR3 is CASSFGLRGRGRGRTEAFF. CDR3 coding DNA: TGTGCCAGCAGTTTTGGGTTGAGGGGCAGGGGGAGGGGTAGGACTGAAGCTTTCTTT. V is TRBV12-3 or TRBV12-4 and J is TRBJ1-1; 7 nucleotides line up with TRBD1. This CDR3 contains 19 residues. V lost 3 bases and J lost 5; bases outside the gene matches: 21.

This clonotype was recorded many times. The chain has TRBV20-1 and TRBJ1-1; a possible D gene is TRBD1 (6 bases). Deletions cut 1 base from V and 1 base from J, with 19 bases between. Germline V gene sequence: CDR1 DFQATT, CDR2 SNEGSKA (reference sequence). The CDR3 totals 17 residues. CDR3 protein: CSARVGGGSLGNTEAFF. The CDR3 coding sequence is TGCAGTGCTAGAGTCGGAGGGGGTTCCCTTGGGAACACTGAAGCTTTCTTT.